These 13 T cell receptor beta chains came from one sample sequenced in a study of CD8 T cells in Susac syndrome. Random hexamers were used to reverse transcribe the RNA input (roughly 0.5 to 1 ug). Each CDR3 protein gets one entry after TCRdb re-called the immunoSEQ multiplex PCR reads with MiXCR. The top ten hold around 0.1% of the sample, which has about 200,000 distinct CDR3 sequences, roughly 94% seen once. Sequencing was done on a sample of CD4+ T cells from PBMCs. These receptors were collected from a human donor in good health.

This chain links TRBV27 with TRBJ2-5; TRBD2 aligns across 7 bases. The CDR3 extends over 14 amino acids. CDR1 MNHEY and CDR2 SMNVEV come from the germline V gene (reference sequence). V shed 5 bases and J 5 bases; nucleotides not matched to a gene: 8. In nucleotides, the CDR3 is TGTGCCAGCAGTCCTCGACTAGCCGGGGAGACCCAGTACTTC. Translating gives CASSPRLAGETQYF.

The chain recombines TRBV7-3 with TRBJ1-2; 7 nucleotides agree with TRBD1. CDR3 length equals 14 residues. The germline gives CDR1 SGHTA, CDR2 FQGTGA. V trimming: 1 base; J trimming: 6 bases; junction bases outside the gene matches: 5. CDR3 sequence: CASSLNRGDNGYTF. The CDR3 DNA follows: TGTGCCAGCAGCTTAAACAGGGGTGATAATGGCTACACCTTC.

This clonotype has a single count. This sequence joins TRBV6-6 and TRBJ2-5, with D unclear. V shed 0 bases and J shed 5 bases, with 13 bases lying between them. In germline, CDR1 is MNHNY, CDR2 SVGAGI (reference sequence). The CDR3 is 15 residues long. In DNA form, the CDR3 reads TGTGCCAGCAGTTACTCGACGCAACCCGCGGAGACCCAGTACTTC. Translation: CASSYSTQPAETQYF.

The chain's CDR3 is CASSYDLGTGHDSPSEAFF. The CDR3 coding sequence is TGTGCCAGCAGCTACGACCTCGGGACAGGGCATGACTCGCCGTCCGAAGCTTTCTTT. The chain combines TRBV9 with TRBJ1-1; TRBD1 matches at 9 bases. In germline, CDR1 is SGDLS, CDR2 YYNGEE. J lost 8 bases, V lost 4 bases, and 24 bases had no gene match. This CDR3 comprises 19 residues.

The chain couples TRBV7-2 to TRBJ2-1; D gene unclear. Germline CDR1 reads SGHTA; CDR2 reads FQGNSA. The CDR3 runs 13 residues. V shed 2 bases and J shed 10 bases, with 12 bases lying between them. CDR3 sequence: CASSLRTEREQFF. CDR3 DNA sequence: TGTGCCAGCAGCTTACGGACGGAGCGAGAGCAGTTCTTC.

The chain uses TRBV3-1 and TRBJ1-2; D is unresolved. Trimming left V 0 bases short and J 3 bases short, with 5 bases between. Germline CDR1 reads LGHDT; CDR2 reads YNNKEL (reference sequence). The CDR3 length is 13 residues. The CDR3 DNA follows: TGTGCCAGCAGCCAAGATGCCGACTATGGCTACACCTTC. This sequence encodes CASSQDADYGYTF. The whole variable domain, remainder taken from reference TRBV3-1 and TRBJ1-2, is DTAVSQTPKYLVTQMGNDKSIKCEQNLGHDTMYWYKQDSKKFLKIMFSYNNKELIINETVPNRFSPKSPDKAHLNLHINSLELGDSAVYFCASSQDADYGYTFGSGTRLTVV.

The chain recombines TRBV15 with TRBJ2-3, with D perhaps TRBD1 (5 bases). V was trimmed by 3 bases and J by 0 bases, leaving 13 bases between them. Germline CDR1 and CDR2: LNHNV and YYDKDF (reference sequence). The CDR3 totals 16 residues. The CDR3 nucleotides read TGTGCCACCAGCAGGGGTGGGGCAGGAAGCACAGATACGCAGTATTTT. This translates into CATSRGGAGSTDTQYF.

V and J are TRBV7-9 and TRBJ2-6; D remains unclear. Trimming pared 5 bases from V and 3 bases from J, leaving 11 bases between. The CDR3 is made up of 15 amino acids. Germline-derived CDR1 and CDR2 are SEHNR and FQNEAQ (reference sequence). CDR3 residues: CASSPRLGGANVLTF. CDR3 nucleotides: TGTGCCAGCAGCCCCCGACTGGGTGGGGCCAACGTCCTGACTTTC.

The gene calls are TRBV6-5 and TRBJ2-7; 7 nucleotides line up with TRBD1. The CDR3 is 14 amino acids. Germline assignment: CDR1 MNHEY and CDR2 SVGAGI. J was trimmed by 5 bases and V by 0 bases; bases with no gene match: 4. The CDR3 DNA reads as TGTGCCAGCAGTTACTCGTACAGGGGTCACGAGCAGTACGTC. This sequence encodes CASSYSYRGHEQYV.

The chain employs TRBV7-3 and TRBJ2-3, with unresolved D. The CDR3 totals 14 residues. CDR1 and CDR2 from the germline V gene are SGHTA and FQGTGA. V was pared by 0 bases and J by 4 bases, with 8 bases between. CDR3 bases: TGTGCCAGCAGCTTAACCCCCCTCCCAGATACGCAGTATTTT. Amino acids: CASSLTPLPDTQYF.

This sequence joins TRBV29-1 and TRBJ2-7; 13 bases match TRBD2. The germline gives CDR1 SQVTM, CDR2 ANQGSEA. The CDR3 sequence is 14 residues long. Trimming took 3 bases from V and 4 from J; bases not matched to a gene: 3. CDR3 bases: TGCAGCGTTGAGACTAGCGGGGGGTCTTACGAGCAGTACTTC. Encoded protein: CSVETSGGSYEQYF.

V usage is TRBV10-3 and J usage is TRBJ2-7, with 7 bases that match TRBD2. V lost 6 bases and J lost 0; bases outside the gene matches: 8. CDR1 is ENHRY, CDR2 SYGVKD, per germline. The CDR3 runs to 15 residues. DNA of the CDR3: TGTGCCATCAGGGCTGCGGGGGATAGCTCCTACGAGCAGTACGTC. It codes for CAIRAAGDSSYEQYV.

The CDR3 protein is CASSPGASVDTQYF. CDR3 nucleotide sequence: TGCGCCAGCAGCCCCGGGGCCTCAGTAGATACGCAGTATTTT. The chain recombines TRBV5-1 with TRBJ2-3, with D tentatively TRBD1 or TRBD2 (5 bases each). Trimming stripped 4 bases from V and 5 bases from J, with 14 bases between. The CDR3 loop spans 14 amino acids. The germline V gene has CDR1 SGHRS and CDR2 YFSETQ. Variable domain in full (rest from reference TRBV5-1 and TRBJ2-3): KAGVTQTPRYLIKTRGQQVTLSCSPISGHRSVSWYQQTPGQGLQFLFEYFSETQRNKGNFPGRFSGRQFSNSRSEMNVSTLELGDSALYLCASSPGASVDTQYFGPGTRLTVL.